The 12 T cell receptor beta chains reported below all come from one sample, sequenced in a study of blood T cell repertoires in COVID-19. Profiling relied on immunoSEQ multiplex PCR, and the TCRdb table lists in-frame clones only, not all of them. The data show hundreds of thousands of clones, around 88% seen once. Sequenced: peripheral blood. Every receptor here comes from a woman aged 25-40 years with COVID-19, enrolled during active disease.

The chain has TRBV11-2 and TRBJ2-5; the D gene is possibly TRBD2 (7 bases). The CDR3 has 15 residues. V was clipped by 1 base and J by 1 base, with 10 bases between them. Germline CDR1 is SGHAT and CDR2 is FQNNGV. The CDR3 protein is CASSLAGGLQETQYF. DNA of the CDR3: TGTGCCAGCAGCTTAGCGGGGGGCCTCCAAGAGACCCAGTACTTC.

This clone was detected only once. V gene TRBV7-2 combines with J gene TRBJ2-1; possible D gene TRBD2, 6 bases. Per the germline V gene, CDR1 is SGHTA and CDR2 is FQGNSA. Trimming pared 5 bases from V and 7 bases from J, leaving 18 bases between. The CDR3 runs to 15 residues. This CDR3 reads CASSTSGDLRNEQFF. DNA of the CDR3: TGTGCCAGCAGCACCTCGGGGGATCTGAGGAATGAGCAGTTCTTC. Full variable domain (missing parts from reference TRBV7-2 and TRBJ2-1): GAGVSQSPSNKVTEKGKDVELRCDPISGHTALYWYRQSLGQGLEFLIYFQGNSAPDKSGLPSDRFSAERTGGSVSTLTIQRTQQEDSAVYLCASSTSGDLRNEQFFGPGTRLTVL.

V gene TRBV10-2 combines with J gene TRBJ1-5, with 11 bases lining up with TRBD1. CDR3 length equals 15 residues. The ends lost 6 bases at V and 5 bases at J; junction bases unmatched: 6. Germline CDR1 is WSHSY and CDR2 is SAAADI. CDR3 loop: CASRRGTGGDQPQHF. CDR3 nucleotide sequence: TGCGCCAGCAGACGCGGGACAGGGGGGGATCAGCCCCAGCATTTT.

The rearrangement joins TRBV7-6 to TRBJ1-5; D is unresolved. In germline, CDR1 is SGHVS, CDR2 FNYEAQ. The CDR3 runs 15 residues. V lost 5 bases to trimming and J lost 4 bases, with 15 bases between them. The CDR3: CASSPTVAGNQPQHF. CDR3 in DNA: TGTGCCAGCAGCCCCACAGTTGCGGGGAATCAGCCCCAGCATTTT.

The chain has TRBV19 and TRBJ1-1; 7 bases are shared with TRBD1. The CDR3 extends over 14 amino acids. Germline lookup yields CDR1 LNHDA and CDR2 SQIVND (reference sequence). V lost 6 bases to trimming and J lost 1 base; unmatched junction nucleotides: 5. The CDR3, as DNA: TGTGCCAGTAGATCGGGACAGCCGAACACTGAAGCTTTCTTT. This sequence encodes CASRSGQPNTEAFF. The variable domain in full, with the rest retrieved from reference TRBV19 and TRBJ1-1, is DGGITQSPKYLFRKEGQNVTLSCEQNLNHDAMYWYRQDPGQGLRLIYYSQIVNDFQKGDIAEGYSVSREKKESFPLTVTSAQKNPTAFYLCASRSGQPNTEAFFGQGTRLTVV.

This clone appeared a few times. The chain links TRBV2 to TRBJ2-2; 8 nucleotides line up with TRBD1. Trimming took 4 bases from V and 3 from J; bases not matched to a gene: 4. CDR1 and CDR2 (germline): SNHLY, FYNNEI. This CDR3 spans 15 amino acids. CDR3 coding DNA: TGTGCCAGCAGTGGACAGGGGCCAGACACCGGGGAGCTGTTTTTT. It specifies CASSGQGPDTGELFF. Full variable domain (outside the CDR3, taken from reference TRBV2 and TRBJ2-2): EPEVTQTPSHQVTQMGQEVILRCVPISNHLYFYWYRQILGQKVEFLVSFYNNEISEKSEIFDDQFSVERPDGSNFTLKIRSTKLEDSAMYFCASSGQGPDTGELFFGEGSRLTVL.

The rearrangement links TRBV28 to TRBJ1-4; D not certain. Germline CDR1 and CDR2: MDHEN and SYDVKM. With 1 base removed from V and 0 bases from J, the gap between germline ends came to 12 bases. The CDR3 sequence is 17 residues long. The CDR3 DNA reads as TGTGCCAGCAGTTTATTCGAGGGTAGTGCAACTAATGAAAAACTGTTTTTT. Translation gives CASSLFEGSATNEKLFF.

The gene calls are TRBV19 and TRBJ2-7; 8 nucleotides agree with TRBD2. Germline assignment: CDR1 LNHDA and CDR2 SQIVND (reference sequence). The CDR3 spans 16 residues. The V gene end was trimmed by 1 base and the J gene end by 0 bases; junction bases not matched to a gene: 5. The CDR3 is CASSIGSGAISYEQYF. Written as DNA, the CDR3 is TGTGCCAGTAGTATAGGTAGCGGGGCTATCTCCTACGAGCAGTACTTC.

In this sample, this clone turned up once. The chain has TRBV7-2 and TRBJ2-1, with D possibly being TRBD2 (6 bases). Trimming removed 3 bases at V and 10 bases at J, with 10 bases between. This CDR3 is 12 amino acids long. Germline values: CDR1 SGHTA, CDR2 FQGNSA. CDR3: CASSLGLLEQFF. The CDR3 DNA reads as TGTGCCAGCAGCTTGGGACTCCTAGAGCAGTTCTTC.

The chain recombines TRBV18 with TRBJ1-1; D may be TRBD1 (6 bases). Germline CDR1 KGHSH, CDR2 LQKENI. V gave up 5 bases and J gave up 2 bases, with 12 bases separating them. The CDR3 length is 14 residues. CDR3 sequence (DNA): TGTGCCAGCTCAGATTTGACAGGTAACACTGAAGCTTTCTTT. Amino acids: CASSDLTGNTEAFF. The entire variable domain, with the rest obtained from reference TRBV18 and TRBJ1-1, is as follows: NAGVMQNPRHLVRRRGQEARLRCSPMKGHSHVYWYRQLPEEGLKFMVYLQKENIIDESGMPKERFSAEFPKEGPSILRIQQVVRGDSAAYFCASSDLTGNTEAFFGQGTRLTVV.

CDR3 nucleotides: TGCGCCACCAAACGTGGAGGCAATCAGCCCCAGCATTTT. This codes for CATKRGGNQPQHF. The rearrangement joins TRBV10-1 to TRBJ1-5; D remains unclear. Trimming pared 10 bases from V and 2 bases from J, leaving 12 bases between. CDR1 WNHNN and CDR2 SYGVQD come from the germline V gene (reference sequence). CDR3 size: 13 residues.

The chain employs TRBV18 and TRBJ1-3, with 7 bases lining up with TRBD1. The V segment lost 1 base and the J segment 3 bases; nucleotides outside the gene matches: 3. There are 15 residues in the CDR3. Germline lookup yields CDR1 KGHSH and CDR2 LQKENI. The CDR3 loop is CASSPRQGGGNTIYF. The CDR3 DNA reads TGTGCCAGCTCACCACGACAGGGTGGTGGAAACACCATATATTTT.